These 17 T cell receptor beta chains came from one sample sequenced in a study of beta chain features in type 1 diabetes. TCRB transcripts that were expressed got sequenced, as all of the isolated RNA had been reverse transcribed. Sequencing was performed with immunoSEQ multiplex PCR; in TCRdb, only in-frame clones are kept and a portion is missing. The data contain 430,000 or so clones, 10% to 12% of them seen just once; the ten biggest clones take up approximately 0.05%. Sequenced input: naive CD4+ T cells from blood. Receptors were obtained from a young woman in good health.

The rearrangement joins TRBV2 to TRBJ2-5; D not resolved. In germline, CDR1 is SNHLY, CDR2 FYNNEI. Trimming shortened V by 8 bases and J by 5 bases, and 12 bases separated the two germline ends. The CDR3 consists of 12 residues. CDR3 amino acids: CASRRGHETQYF. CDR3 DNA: TGTGCCAGCCGGCGAGGCCACGAGACCCAGTACTTC.

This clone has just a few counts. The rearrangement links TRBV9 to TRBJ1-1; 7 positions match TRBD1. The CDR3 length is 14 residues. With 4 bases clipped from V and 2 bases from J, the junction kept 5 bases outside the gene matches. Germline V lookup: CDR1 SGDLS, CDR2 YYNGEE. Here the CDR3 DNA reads TGTGCCAGCAGCAGCAGGGGGATTAACACTGAAGCTTTCTTT. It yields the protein CASSSRGINTEAFF.

The CDR3 coding sequence is TGTGCCAGCTCACCGCAGACCGGGACCGAGAACACTGAAGCTTTCTTT. Its translation: CASSPQTGTENTEAFF. This chain links TRBV18 with TRBJ1-1, with TRBD1 as a possible D gene (5 bases). The CDR3 runs 16 residues. Germline CDR1 reads KGHSH; CDR2 reads LQKENI. Trimming cost V 3 bases and J 1 base, with 15 bases left between them.

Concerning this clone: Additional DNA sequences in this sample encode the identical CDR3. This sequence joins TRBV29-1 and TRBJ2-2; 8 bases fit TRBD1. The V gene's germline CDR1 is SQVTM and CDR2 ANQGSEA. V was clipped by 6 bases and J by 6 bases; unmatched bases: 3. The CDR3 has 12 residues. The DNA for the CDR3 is TGCAGCGTCGCACAGGGGGCCGGGGAGCTGTTTTTT. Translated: CSVAQGAGELFF.

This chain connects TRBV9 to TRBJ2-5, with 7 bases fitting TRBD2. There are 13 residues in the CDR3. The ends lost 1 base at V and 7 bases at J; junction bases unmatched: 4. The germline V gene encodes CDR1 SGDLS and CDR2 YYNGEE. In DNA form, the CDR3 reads TGTGCCAGCAGCGTAATGGGGGAGGGGACCCAGTACTTC. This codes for CASSVMGEGTQYF.

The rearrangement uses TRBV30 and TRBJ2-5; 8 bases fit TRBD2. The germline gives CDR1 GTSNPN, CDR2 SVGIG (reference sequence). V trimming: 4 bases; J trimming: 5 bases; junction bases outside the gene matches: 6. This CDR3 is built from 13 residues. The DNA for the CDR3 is TGTGCCTGGACCGGGGGGGAGTGGGAGACCCAGTACTTC. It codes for CAWTGGEWETQYF.

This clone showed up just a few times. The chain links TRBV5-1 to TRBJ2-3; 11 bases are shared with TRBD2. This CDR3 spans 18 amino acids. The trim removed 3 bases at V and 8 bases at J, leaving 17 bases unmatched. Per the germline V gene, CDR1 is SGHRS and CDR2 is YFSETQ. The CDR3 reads CASSWGGPTSGSGPTQYF. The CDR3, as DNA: TGCGCCAGCAGCTGGGGTGGACCCACTAGCGGGAGCGGGCCTACGCAGTATTTT.

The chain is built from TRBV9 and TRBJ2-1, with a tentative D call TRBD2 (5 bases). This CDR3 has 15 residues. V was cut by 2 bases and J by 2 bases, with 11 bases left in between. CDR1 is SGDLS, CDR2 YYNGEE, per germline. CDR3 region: CASSVLAGTYNEQFF. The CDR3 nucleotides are TGTGCCAGCAGCGTCCTAGCTGGGACCTACAATGAGCAGTTCTTC.

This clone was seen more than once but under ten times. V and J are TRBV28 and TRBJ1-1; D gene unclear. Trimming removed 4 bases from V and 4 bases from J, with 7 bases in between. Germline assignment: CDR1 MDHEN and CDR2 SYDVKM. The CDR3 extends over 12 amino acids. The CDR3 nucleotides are TGTGCCAGCAGTTCACGGATCACTGAAGCTTTCTTT. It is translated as CASSSRITEAFF.

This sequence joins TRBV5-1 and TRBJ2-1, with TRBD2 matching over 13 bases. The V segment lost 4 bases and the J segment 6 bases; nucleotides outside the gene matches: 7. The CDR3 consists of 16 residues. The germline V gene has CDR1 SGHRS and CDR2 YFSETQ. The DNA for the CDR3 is TGCGCCAGCAGCGTTCGGACTAGCGGGAGCGCCAATGAGCAGTTCTTC. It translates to CASSVRTSGSANEQFF.

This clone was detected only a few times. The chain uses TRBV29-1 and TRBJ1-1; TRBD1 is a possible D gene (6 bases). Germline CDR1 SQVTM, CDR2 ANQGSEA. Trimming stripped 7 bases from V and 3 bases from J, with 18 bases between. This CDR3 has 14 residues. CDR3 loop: CSALPRGVDTEAFF. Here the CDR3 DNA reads TGCAGCGCCCTTCCCAGGGGCGTCGACACTGAAGCTTTCTTT. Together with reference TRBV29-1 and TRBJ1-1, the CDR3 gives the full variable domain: SAVISQKPSRDICQRGTSLTIQCQVDSQVTMMFWYRQQPGQSLTLIATANQGSEATYESGFVIDKFPISRPNLTFSTLTVSNMSPEDSSIYLCSALPRGVDTEAFFGQGTRLTVV.

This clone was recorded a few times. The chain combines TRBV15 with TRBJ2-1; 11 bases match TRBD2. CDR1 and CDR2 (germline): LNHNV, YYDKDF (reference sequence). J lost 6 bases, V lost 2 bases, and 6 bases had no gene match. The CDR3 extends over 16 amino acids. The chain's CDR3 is CATSRSPGLAVNEQFF. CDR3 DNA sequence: TGTGCCACCAGCAGATCCCCGGGACTAGCGGTCAATGAGCAGTTCTTC.

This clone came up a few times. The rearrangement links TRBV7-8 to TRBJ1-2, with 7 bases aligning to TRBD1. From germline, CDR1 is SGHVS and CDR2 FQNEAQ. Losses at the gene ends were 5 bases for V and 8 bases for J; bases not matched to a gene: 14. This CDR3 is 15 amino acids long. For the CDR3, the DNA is TGTGCCAGCAGCGCCAACCGAGGGGGCGCGCAGGGCTACACCTTC. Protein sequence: CASSANRGGAQGYTF.

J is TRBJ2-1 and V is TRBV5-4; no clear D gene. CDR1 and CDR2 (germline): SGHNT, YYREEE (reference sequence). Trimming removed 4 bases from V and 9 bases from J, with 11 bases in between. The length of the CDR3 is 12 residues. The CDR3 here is CASSPLVGEQFF. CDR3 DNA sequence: TGTGCCAGCAGCCCCTTGGTGGGTGAGCAGTTCTTC.

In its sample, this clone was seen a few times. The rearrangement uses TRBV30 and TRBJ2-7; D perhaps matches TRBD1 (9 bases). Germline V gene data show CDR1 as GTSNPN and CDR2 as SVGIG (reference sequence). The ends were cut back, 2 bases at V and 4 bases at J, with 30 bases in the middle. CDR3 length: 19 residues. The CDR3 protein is CAWSTHGTGREAGDYEQYF. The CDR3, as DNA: TGTGCCTGGAGTACCCATGGGACAGGGAGAGAAGCGGGAGATTACGAGCAGTACTTC. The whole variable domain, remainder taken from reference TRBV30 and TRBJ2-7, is SQTIHQWPATLVQPVGSPLSLECTVEGTSNPNLYWYRQAAGRGLQLLFYSVGIGQISSEVPQNLSASRPQDRQFILSSKKLLLSDSGFYLCAWSTHGTGREAGDYEQYFGPGTRLTVT.

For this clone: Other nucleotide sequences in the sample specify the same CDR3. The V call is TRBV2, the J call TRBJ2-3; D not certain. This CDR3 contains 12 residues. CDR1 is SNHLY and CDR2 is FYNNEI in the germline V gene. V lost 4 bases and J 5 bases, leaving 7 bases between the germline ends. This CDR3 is CASSVGLDTQYF. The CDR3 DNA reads TGTGCCAGCAGTGTGGGGTTAGATACGCAGTATTTT.

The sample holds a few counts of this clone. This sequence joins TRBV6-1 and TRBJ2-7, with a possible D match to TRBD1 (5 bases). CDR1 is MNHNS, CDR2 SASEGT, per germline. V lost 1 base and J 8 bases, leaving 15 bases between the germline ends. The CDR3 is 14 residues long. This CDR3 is CASSEGGHGRQQYV. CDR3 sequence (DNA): TGTGCCAGCAGTGAAGGAGGACATGGAAGGCAGCAGTACGTC.